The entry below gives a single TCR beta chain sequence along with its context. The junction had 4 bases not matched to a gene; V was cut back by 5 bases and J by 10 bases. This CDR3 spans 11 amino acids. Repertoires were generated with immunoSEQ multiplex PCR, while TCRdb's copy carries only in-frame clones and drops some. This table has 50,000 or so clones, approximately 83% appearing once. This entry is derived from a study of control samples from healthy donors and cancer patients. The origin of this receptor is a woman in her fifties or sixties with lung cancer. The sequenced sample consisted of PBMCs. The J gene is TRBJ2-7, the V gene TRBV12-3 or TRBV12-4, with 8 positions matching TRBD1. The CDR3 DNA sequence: TGTGCCAGCAGTGTTGGACAGGGACAGTACTTC. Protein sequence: CASSVGQGQYF.